This T cell receptor (beta chain) was profiled in a study of OX40 agonist ivuxolimab in advanced cancers. Using immunoSEQ multiplex PCR, the repertoire was profiled, and TCRdb retains in-frame clones only, with some absent. This sample has over 65,000 clones, with just over 85% found just once. Germline CDR1 reads SGHTA; CDR2 reads FQGNSA. Trimming at V came to 8 bases and at J to 7 bases, leaving 13 bases not matched to a gene. The CDR3 totals 15 residues. Excluded were patients having autoimmune disease history or systemic immunosuppression. Sequenced material: CD4+ or CD8+ T cells sorted from blood, taken in a trial of the OX40 agonist ivuxolimab. The chain combines TRBV7-2 with TRBJ2-1, with 8 bases lining up with TRBD1. The sequence was obtained from an adult with an advanced solid tumor such as melanoma, head and neck, liver or kidney cancer. CDR3 in amino acids: CASSFSTGVGNEQFF. The CDR3 bases are TGTGCCAGCTCCTTTTCGACAGGGGTGGGGAATGAGCAGTTCTTC.